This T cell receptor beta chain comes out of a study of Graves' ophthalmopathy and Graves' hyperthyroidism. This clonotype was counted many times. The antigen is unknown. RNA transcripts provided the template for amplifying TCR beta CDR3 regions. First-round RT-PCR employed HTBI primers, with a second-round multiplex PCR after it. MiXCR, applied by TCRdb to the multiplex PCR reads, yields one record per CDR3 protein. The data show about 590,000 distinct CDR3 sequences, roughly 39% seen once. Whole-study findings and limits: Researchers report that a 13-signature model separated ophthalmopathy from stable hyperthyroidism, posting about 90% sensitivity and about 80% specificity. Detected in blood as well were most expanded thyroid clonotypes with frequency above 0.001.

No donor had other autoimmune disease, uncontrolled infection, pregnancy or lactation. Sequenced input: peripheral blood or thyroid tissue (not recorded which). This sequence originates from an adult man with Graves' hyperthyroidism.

The CDR3 nucleotides read TGTGCCAGCAGCCTCCCCGGCCCAGCCCCCGGGGAGCTGTTTTTT. Protein: CASSLPGPAPGELFF. The chain recombines TRBV5-8 with TRBJ2-2; no clear D. CDR3 size: 15 residues. V was shortened by 4 bases and J by 6 bases, with 16 bases between the two germline ends. Germline lookup yields CDR1 SGHTS and CDR2 YDEGEE.